This TCR beta chain was recorded in a study of CD8 T cells in Susac syndrome. Across the whole study: The Susac syndrome patients were therapy-naive, on corticosteroids, or on intravenous immunoglobulin alone at blood draw.

The CDR3 contains 10 residues. V was trimmed by 2 bases and J by 5 bases, leaving 3 bases between them. The germline V gene has CDR1 GTSNPN and CDR2 SVGIG (reference sequence). RNA amounts of 0.5 to 1 ug underwent reverse transcription with random hexamers. TCRdb recomputed calls from the immunoSEQ multiplex PCR reads with MiXCR, one row per CDR3 protein. Altogether about 140,000 distinct CDR3 sequences are present, 95% being singletons, with the ten largest covering about 0.14%. This clonotype was observed a single time. TCR beta was sequenced from blood CD8+ and CD4+ T cells. Each Susac syndrome patient had definite or probable disease by recently defined criteria.

This receptor was identified in a human donor with Susac syndrome. This chain links TRBV30 with TRBJ1-1; D is unclear. Sequenced sample: CD4+ T cells from PBMCs. CDR3: CAWSRTEAFF. In DNA, the CDR3 is TGTGCCTGGAGTCGAACTGAAGCTTTCTTT.